This TCR beta chain was documented in a study of response to subunit inactivated influenza vaccine. Findings of the study overall: Authors suggested each seasonal influenza vaccination recruits few new T cells.

V was clipped by 8 bases and J by 0 bases, with 14 bases between them. The CDR3 runs to 14 residues. In germline, CDR1 is SGHDN, CDR2 FVKESK. This clonotype turned up a few times. Its antigen remains unidentified. In TCRdb, the RT-PCR reads were re-called with MiXCR into one record per CDR3 protein. The data show approximately 520,000 distinct CDR3 sequences, roughly 27% seen once. Sequencing was performed on CD4+ T cells sorted from PBMCs, taken approximately 5 days after vaccination. This clonotype was sampled from a middle-aged man who received an inactivated influenza vaccine. The chain is built from TRBV14 and TRBJ2-7; D remains ambiguous. The CDR3 here is CASFDSALSYEQYF. The CDR3 nucleotides are TGTGCCAGCTTTGACTCGGCCCTCTCCTACGAGCAGTACTTC. Variable domain in full (rest from reference TRBV14 and TRBJ2-7): EAGVTQFPSHSVIEKGQTVTLRCDPISGHDNLYWYRRVMGKEIKFLLHFVKESKQDESGMPNNRFLAERTGGTYSTLKVQPAELEDSGVYFCASFDSALSYEQYFGPGTRLTVT.